This T cell receptor (beta chain) was sequenced during a study of blood T cell repertoires in COVID-19. Turning to the study itself: Samples came from the United States, Italy and Spain, spanning acute and convalescent COVID-19. Sources were T cells, B-cell-depleted T cells, or PBMCs; the material itself was cDNA or gDNA.

This CDR3 spans 16 amino acids. CDR1 is MNHEY, CDR2 SMNVEV, per germline (reference sequence). J lost 5 bases, V lost 3 bases, and 8 bases had no gene match. In the authors' workflow: Estimated nucleated cell counts came from reference gene primer amplification. Libraries were prepared by immunoSEQ multiplex PCR; TCRdb keeps only in-frame clonotypes and omits some of them. V and J calls and clone size are those listed in that table; D and trimming were worked out from the DNA. The table has around 270,000 clones, approximately 89% seen once. Enrollees, about 18 to 90 years old, lived in about two dozen US areas.

Material: PBMCs or T cells enriched from blood (not recorded which). The receptor was derived from a woman aged 40 to 49 who had been exposed to COVID-19. The rearrangement uses TRBV27 and TRBJ2-1, with 9 bases that match TRBD2. CDR3 sequence reads: CASSFRLAGSHNEQFF. The CDR3 DNA sequence: TGTGCCAGCAGTTTCAGGCTAGCGGGATCTCACAATGAGCAGTTCTTC.